These 6 T cell receptor beta chains originate from one sample sequenced in a study of identifying expanded T cells in peripheral blood. Libraries were prepared by immunoSEQ multiplex PCR; TCRdb keeps only in-frame clonotypes and omits some of them. The table records about 82,000 clones, 70% to 90% of them present only once. Source material: blood. Receptor source: a person aged 18-69 years in good health.

The rearrangement uses TRBV15 and TRBJ1-2; D gene ambiguous. Deletions cut 3 bases from V and 3 bases from J, with 11 bases between. This CDR3 has 14 residues. CDR1 and CDR2 (germline): LNHNV, YYDKDF (reference sequence). DNA for the CDR3: TGTGCCACCAGCAGGGATCAAGTGGACTATGGCTACACCTTC. This codes for CATSRDQVDYGYTF. Full variable domain (rest looked up from reference TRBV15 and TRBJ1-2): DAMVIQNPRYQVTQFGKPVTLSCSQTLNHNVMYWYQQKSSQAPKLLFHYYDKDFNNEADTPDNFQSRRPNTSFCFLDIRSPGLGDTAMYLCATSRDQVDYGYTFGSGTRLTVV.

V usage is TRBV7-8 and J usage is TRBJ2-6; D is undetermined. Germline CDR1 SGHVS, CDR2 FQNEAQ. The CDR3 is 13 amino acids. V was clipped by 3 bases and J by 2 bases, with 2 bases between them. In DNA, the CDR3 is TGTGCCAGCAGCTTCCCTGGGGCCAACGTCCTGACTTTC. Amino acids: CASSFPGANVLTF.

V is TRBV10-3 and J is TRBJ1-1, with D hard to call. Germline V gene data show CDR1 as ENHRY and CDR2 as SYGVKD. This CDR3 is 12 amino acids long. Trimming removed 6 bases from V and 5 bases from J, with 10 bases in between. The CDR3: CAIRVGDTEAFF. Here the CDR3 DNA reads TGTGCCATCAGGGTGGGTGATACTGAAGCTTTCTTT.

This rearrangement joins TRBV7-9 to TRBJ2-7, with D tentatively TRBD1 or TRBD2 (5 bases each). Per germline, CDR1 SEHNR and CDR2 FQNEAQ (reference sequence). The CDR3 consists of 13 residues. V lost 5 bases and J 6 bases, leaving 14 bases between the germline ends. The CDR3 nucleotides read TGTGCCAGCAGCACAGGCCCCGCGGGCGAGCAGTACTTC. Amino acids: CASSTGPAGEQYF.

The chain has TRBV6-6 and TRBJ2-3, with TRBD2 matching 10 bases. V lost 2 bases to trimming and J lost 4 bases; unmatched junction nucleotides: 3. CDR3 length equals 15 residues. Per the germline V gene, CDR1 is MNHNY and CDR2 is SVGAGI (reference sequence). The CDR3 reads CASSYRAGGPDTQYF. CDR3 sequence (DNA): TGTGCCAGCAGTTACCGAGCGGGAGGGCCAGATACGCAGTATTTT.

The chain uses TRBV11-2 and TRBJ2-1; the match to TRBD2 covers 12 bases. J lost 7 bases, V lost 8 bases, and 9 bases had no gene match. Germline V gene data show CDR1 as SGHAT and CDR2 as FQNNGV. The CDR3 totals 15 residues. The CDR3 loop is CASESSGRARNEQFF. The CDR3 DNA is TGTGCCAGCGAATCTAGCGGGAGGGCCAGGAATGAGCAGTTCTTC.